These T cell receptor beta chains were read from a single sample in a study of metastatic and nonmetastatic thyroid tumors. TCRdb re-clonotyped the PCR reads via MiXCR. The sample lists more than 90,000 clones, 10% to 15% occurring once. Sample: blood. All receptors derive from a female donor with papillary thyroid cancer or a benign thyroid nodule (not recorded which). Some clones in this sample may be carry-over from other donors' samples. CDR3s include the opening cysteine and the closing phenylalanine or tryptophan. Each record gives: J gene, D gene, V gene, clone size, CDR3 DNA, CDR3 protein. A D gene is named only where the DNA matches it firmly. Size is stated for part of the rows, as once, few or many counts, or as a class when the clone is expanded.

TRBJ1-6 | NA | TRBV19 | few | TGTGCCAGTAGTATGAAGAGTATTGATTCACCCCTCCACTTT | CASSMKSIDSPLHF
TRBJ1-2 | NA | TRBV30 | many | TGTGCCTGGAGTCCGAGCATCGGTAACTATGGCTACACCTTC | CAWSPSIGNYGYTF
TRBJ1-5 | TRBD1 | TRBV4-2 | NA | TGTGCCAGCAGCTTTTCGGACAGGGGTCAGCCCCAGCATTTT | CASSFSDRGQPQHF
TRBJ1-1 | NA | TRBV19 | many | TGTGCCAGTAGCTTCGGTAGGACGGAAGCTTTCTTT | CASSFGRTEAFF
TRBJ2-1 | NA | TRBV29-1 | many | TGCAGCGTTCACTCTTCCTACAATGAGCAGTTCTTC | CSVHSSYNEQFF
TRBJ1-2 | NA | TRBV19 | many | TGTGCCAGTAGTATAATAGGCGGCAGGGGCCAAAACTATGGCTACACCTTC | CASSIIGGRGQNYGYTF
TRBJ2-2 | NA | TRBV6-5 | many | TGTGCCAGCAGTTACGACGCCGGGGCCGGGGAGCTGTTTTTT | CASSYDAGAGELFF
TRBJ1-6 | TRBD1 | TRBV20-1 | NA | TGCAGTGCGCGGGACAGGGGGCTGATGAGCTCCTATAATTCACCCCTCCACTTT | CSARDRGLMSSYNSPLHF
TRBJ2-2 | TRBD2 | TRBV7-7 | many | TGTGCTAGCAGCCAGCGGGAGGGCACCGGGGAGCTGTTTTTT | CASSQREGTGELFF
TRBJ2-7 | TRBD1 | TRBV20-1 | once | TGCAGTGCTAGGTATGACAGGGAGTACGAGCAGTACTTC | CSARYDREYEQYF
TRBJ2-1 | NA | TRBV30 | many | TGTGCCTGGAGTTATCCCGGGTCGAAAGGGGGGAATGAGCAGTTCTTC | CAWSYPGSKGGNEQFF
TRBJ1-2 | NA | TRBV30 | once | TGTGCCTCCTCACGGGGTGGGAGCGGTGGCTACACCTTC | CASSRGGSGGYTF
TRBJ1-5 | NA | TRBV6-1 | many | TGTGCCAGCAGTCCCCCAGAATTCAATCAGCCCCAGCATTTT | CASSPPEFNQPQHF
TRBJ1-5 | NA | TRBV5-1 | many | TGCGCCAGCAGCTTGGGGCCCAACCAGCCCCAGCATTTT | CASSLGPNQPQHF
TRBJ2-1 | NA | TRBV13 | NA | TGTGCCAGCAGCCCTAGGGGTAGCGGTAGTGTATCTTCCTACAATGAGCAGTTCTTC | CASSPRGSGSVSSYNEQFF
TRBJ2-3 | NA | TRBV24-1 | NA | TGTGCCACCAGTGACCCCCGTCCGGACAGTTCAGATACGCAGTATTTT | CATSDPRPDSSDTQYF
TRBJ2-1 | NA | TRBV7-9 | many | TGTGCCAGCAGCTTATCGGGGGCTGAGCAGTTCTTC | CASSLSGAEQFF
TRBJ2-7 | NA | TRBV28 | many | TGTGCCAGCAGTTTACAGTCACCATTAACCTACGAGCAGTACTTC | CASSLQSPLTYEQYF
TRBJ2-1 | TRBD2 | TRBV6-5 | many | TGTGCCAGCAGTTACCCGGGACTAGCGTACAATGAGCAGTTCTTC | CASSYPGLAYNEQFF
TRBJ1-2 | NA | TRBV19 | NA | TGTGCCATTAGTATCCGACATTCGGTCGGCTACACCTTC | CAISIRHSVGYTF
TRBJ2-7 | NA | TRBV6-1 | many | TGTGCCAGCAGGCAAATCTGGAGCTCCTACGAGCAGTACTTC | CASRQIWSSYEQYF
TRBJ2-1 | NA | TRBV9 | NA | TGTGCCAGCAGCCACCCAAATAGTCATGAGCAGTTCTTC | CASSHPNSHEQFF
TRBJ2-3 | NA | TRBV11-1 | many | TGTGCCAGCAGCTTAGGTCGAGCTCCCTCCACAGATACGCAGTATTTT | CASSLGRAPSTDTQYF
TRBJ2-1 | TRBD2 | TRBV2 | many | TGTGCCAGCAGTGGGGTAGCGGGAGGGCGGTGGGAGCAGTTCTTC | CASSGVAGGRWEQFF
TRBJ2-3 | TRBD2 | TRBV20-1 | many | TGCAGTGCTAGAGACCCTAGCGGGAGTAGTACGCAGTATTTT | CSARDPSGSSTQYF
TRBJ2-7 | NA | TRBV6-1 | few | TGTGCCAGCAGTGATGAATGGTACACCTTGTACGAGCAGTACTTC | CASSDEWYTLYEQYF
TRBJ1-1 | NA | TRBV3-1 | NA | TGTGCCAGCAGCCAAGCCGGAGGGAACACTGAAGCTTTCTTT | CASSQAGGNTEAFF
TRBJ1-2 | TRBD1 | TRBV2 | many | TGTGCCAGGGTGACAGGGAATCATGGCTACACCTTC | CARVTGNHGYTF
TRBJ1-6 | NA | TRBV4-2 | many | TGTGCCAGCAGCCAACATGGGGGGGGGAGAGATTCACCCCTCCACTTT | CASSQHGGGRDSPLHF
TRBJ1-2 | NA | TRBV6-4 | NA | TGTGCCAGCAATGAGGGGCAGGGGAGCTATGGCTACACCTTC | CASNEGQGSYGYTF
TRBJ2-7 | NA | TRBV7-8 | many | TGTGCCAGCAGCTTACACGGGAGCAGCTCCTACGAGCAGTACTTC | CASSLHGSSSYEQYF
TRBJ1-2 | TRBD1 | TRBV5-4 | many | TGTGCCAGCAGCCGGGGACAGGAAAACTATGGCTACACCTTC | CASSRGQENYGYTF
TRBJ2-7 | NA | TRBV11-2 | many | TGTGCCAGCAGCTTAGGAGGGACTCTCTTACGGGAGCAGTACTTC | CASSLGGTLLREQYF
TRBJ2-1 | TRBD2 | TRBV6-1 | few | TGTGCCAGCAGACGGGACTATTTTATCAATGAGCAGTTCTTC | CASRRDYFINEQFF
TRBJ1-5 | NA | TRBV28 | many | TGTGCCAGCAGCCCTACAGGGTTAGATCAGCCCCAGCATTTT | CASSPTGLDQPQHF
TRBJ2-3 | NA | TRBV24-1 | NA | TGTGCCACCAGTGATTTGCAGAGCGGCACTAGCACAGATACGCAGTATTTT | CATSDLQSGTSTDTQYF
TRBJ2-2 | TRBD2 | TRBV2 | many | TGTGCCAGCAGCCAGGGACTAGCGGGAGGGCCCGGCGGGGAGCTGTTTTTT | CASSQGLAGGPGGELFF
TRBJ2-2 | NA | TRBV27 | many | TGTGCCAGCAGTTTAATAAGGTGGGGGGACACCGGGGAGCTGTTTTTT | CASSLIRWGDTGELFF
TRBJ2-1 | NA | TRBV7-2 | many | TGTGCCAGCAGCTTAGGAGTAAGCCACAATGAGCAGTTCTTC | CASSLGVSHNEQFF
TRBJ2-5 | TRBD1 | TRBV28 | many | TGTGCCAGCAGTTTGGGGAGGGACAGGGGCGGGAAGACCCAGTACTTC | CASSLGRDRGGKTQYF
TRBJ1-5 | NA | TRBV30 | many | TGTGCCTGGAGTGTTGGGGGGGACCAGCCCCAGCATTTT | CAWSVGGDQPQHF
TRBJ2-1 | NA | TRBV20-1 | many | TGCAGTGCCCTCCGTGGCGGGGACGGCGCGGAGCAGTTCTTC | CSALRGGDGAEQFF
TRBJ2-7 | NA | TRBV6-4 | many | TGTGCCAGCAGTGACCCGCGCGAACAAGACTACGAGCAGTACTTC | CASSDPREQDYEQYF
TRBJ2-2 | NA | TRBV7-8 | many | TGTGCCAGCAGCTTAGTCTCGGGAAGGGCCGGGGAGCTGTTTTTT | CASSLVSGRAGELFF
TRBJ1-5 | NA | TRBV7-2 | many | TGTGCCAGCAGCAGGGTAGGGCAGCCCCAGCATTTT | CASSRVGQPQHF
TRBJ2-3 | NA | TRBV28 | NA | TGTGCCAGATACCAGGGGGGAGATACGCAGTATTTT | CARYQGGDTQYF
TRBJ2-7 | NA | TRBV6-1 | few | TGTGCCAGCAGCCCTCTGATCTTACTCTCCTACGAGCAGTACTTC | CASSPLILLSYEQYF
TRBJ1-6 | TRBD1 | TRBV2 | many | TGTGCCAGCAGGGACAGGGGGCAATTTTCACCCCTCCACTTT | CASRDRGQFSPLHF
TRBJ2-7 | NA | TRBV3-1 | many | TGTGCCAGCAGCCAAGATGACCGCGCCGAGCAGTACTTC | CASSQDDRAEQYF